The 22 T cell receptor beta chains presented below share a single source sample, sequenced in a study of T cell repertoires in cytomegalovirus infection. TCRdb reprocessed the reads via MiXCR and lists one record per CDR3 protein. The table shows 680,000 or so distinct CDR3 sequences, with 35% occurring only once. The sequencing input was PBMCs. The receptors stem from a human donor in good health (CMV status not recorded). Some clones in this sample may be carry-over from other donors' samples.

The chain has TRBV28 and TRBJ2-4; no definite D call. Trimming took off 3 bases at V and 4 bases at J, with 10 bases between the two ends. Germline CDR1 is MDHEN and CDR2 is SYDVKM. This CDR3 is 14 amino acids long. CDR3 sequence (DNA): TGTGCCAGCAGTTTCGGCAAATTTAAAAACATTCAGTACTTC. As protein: CASSFGKFKNIQYF.

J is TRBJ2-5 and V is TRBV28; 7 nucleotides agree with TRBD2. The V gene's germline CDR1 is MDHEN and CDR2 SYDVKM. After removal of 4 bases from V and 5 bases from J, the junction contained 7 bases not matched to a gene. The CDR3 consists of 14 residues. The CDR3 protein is CASSSPGGGETQYF. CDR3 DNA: TGTGCCAGCAGTTCTCCCGGGGGAGGGGAGACCCAGTACTTC. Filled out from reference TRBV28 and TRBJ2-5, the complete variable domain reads DVKVTQSSRYLVKRTGEKVFLECVQDMDHENMFWYRQDPGLGLRLIYFSYDVKMKEKGDIPEGYSVSREKKERFSLILESASTNQTSMYLCASSSPGGGETQYFGPGTRLLVL.

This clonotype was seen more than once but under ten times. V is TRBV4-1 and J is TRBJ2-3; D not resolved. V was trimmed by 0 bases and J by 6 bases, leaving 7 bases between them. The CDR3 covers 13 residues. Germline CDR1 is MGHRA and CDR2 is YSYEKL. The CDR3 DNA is TGCGCCAGCAGCCAAGATGCGTGGGATACGCAGTATTTT. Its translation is CASSQDAWDTQYF.

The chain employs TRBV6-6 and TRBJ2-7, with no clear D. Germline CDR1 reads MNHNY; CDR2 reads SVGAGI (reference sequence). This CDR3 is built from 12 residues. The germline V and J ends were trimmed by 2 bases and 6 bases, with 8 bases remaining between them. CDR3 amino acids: CASSYGSPEQYF. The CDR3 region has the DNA TGTGCCAGCAGTTACGGGTCACCCGAGCAGTACTTC.

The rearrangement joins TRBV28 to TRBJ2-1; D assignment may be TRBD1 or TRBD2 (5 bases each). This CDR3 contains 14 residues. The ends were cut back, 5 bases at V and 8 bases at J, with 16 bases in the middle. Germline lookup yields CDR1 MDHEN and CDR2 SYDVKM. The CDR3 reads CASSLRGRSDEQFF. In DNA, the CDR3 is TGTGCCAGCAGTCTCCGGGGACGGAGCGATGAGCAGTTCTTC.

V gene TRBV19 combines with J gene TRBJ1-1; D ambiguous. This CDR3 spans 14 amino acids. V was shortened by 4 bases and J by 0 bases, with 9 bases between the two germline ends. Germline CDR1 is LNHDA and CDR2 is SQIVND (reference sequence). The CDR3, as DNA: TGTGCCAGTAGTAGTGGGATATTGAACACTGAAGCTTTCTTT. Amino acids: CASSSGILNTEAFF.

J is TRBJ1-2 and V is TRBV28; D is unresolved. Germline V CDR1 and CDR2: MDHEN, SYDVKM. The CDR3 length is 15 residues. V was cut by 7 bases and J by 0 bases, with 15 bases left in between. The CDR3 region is CASTQRGRANYGYTF. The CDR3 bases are TGTGCCAGCACCCAGAGAGGGAGAGCTAACTATGGCTACACCTTC.

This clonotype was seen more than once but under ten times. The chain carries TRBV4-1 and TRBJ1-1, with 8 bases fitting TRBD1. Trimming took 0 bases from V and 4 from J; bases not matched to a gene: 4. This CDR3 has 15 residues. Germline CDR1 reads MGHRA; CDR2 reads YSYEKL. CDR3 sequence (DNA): TGCGCCAGCAGCCAAGATGACAGGGGAGGCACTGAAGCTTTCTTT. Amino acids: CASSQDDRGGTEAFF.

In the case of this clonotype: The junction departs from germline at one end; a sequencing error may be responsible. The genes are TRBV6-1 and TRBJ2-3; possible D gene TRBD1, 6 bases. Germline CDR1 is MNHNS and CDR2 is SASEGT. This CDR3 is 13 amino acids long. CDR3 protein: CARSEAVGAAQYF. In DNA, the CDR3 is TGTGCCAGAAGTGAAGCTGTGGGGGCTGCGCAGTATTTT.

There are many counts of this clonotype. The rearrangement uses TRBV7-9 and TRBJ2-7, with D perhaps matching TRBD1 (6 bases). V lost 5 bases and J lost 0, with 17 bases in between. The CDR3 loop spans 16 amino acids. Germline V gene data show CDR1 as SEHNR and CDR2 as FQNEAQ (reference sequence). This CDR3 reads CASSETGHLSSYEQYF. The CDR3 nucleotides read TGTGCCAGCAGCGAAACAGGGCACCTTAGCTCCTACGAGCAGTACTTC.

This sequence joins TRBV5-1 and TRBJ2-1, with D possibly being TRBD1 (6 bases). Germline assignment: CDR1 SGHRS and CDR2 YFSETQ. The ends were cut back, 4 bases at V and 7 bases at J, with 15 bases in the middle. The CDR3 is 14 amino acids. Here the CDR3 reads CASSPWTERNEQFF. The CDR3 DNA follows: TGCGCCAGCAGCCCTTGGACAGAGAGGAATGAGCAGTTCTTC. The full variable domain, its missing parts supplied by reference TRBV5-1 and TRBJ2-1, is KAGVTQTPRYLIKTRGQQVTLSCSPISGHRSVSWYQQTPGQGLQFLFEYFSETQRNKGNFPGRFSGRQFSNSRSEMNVSTLELGDSALYLCASSPWTERNEQFFGPGTRLTVL.

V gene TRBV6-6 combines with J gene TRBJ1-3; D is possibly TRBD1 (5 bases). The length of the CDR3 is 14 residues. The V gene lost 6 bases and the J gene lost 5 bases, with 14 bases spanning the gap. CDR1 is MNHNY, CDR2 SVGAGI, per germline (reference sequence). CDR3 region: CASRSTGTRNTIYF. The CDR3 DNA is TGTGCCAGCAGGTCTACCGGGACTCGAAACACCATATATTTT.

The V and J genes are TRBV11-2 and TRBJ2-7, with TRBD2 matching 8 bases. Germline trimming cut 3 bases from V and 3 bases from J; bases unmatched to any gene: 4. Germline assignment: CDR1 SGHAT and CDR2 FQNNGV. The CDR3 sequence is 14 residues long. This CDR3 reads CASSFTSGLYEQYF. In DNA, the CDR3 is TGTGCCAGCAGCTTTACTAGCGGACTCTACGAGCAGTACTTC.

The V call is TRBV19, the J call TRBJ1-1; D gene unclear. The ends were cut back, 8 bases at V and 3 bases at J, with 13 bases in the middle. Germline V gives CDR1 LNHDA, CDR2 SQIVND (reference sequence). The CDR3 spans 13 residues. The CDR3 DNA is TGTGCCAGTTTTAAGGGAGCGGACACTGAAGCTTTCTTT. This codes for CASFKGADTEAFF.

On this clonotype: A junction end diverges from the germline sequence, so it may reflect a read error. Here the CDR3 DNA reads TGTGCCAGCAGCCGGGAAGGTGGCCAGAACCGAGGATCCCTCCCCTTC. It translates to CASSREGGQNRGSLPF. J is TRBJ2-7 and V is TRBV2; TRBD2 is a possible D gene (5 bases). Germline lookup yields CDR1 SNHLY and CDR2 FYNNEI. This CDR3 comprises 16 residues.

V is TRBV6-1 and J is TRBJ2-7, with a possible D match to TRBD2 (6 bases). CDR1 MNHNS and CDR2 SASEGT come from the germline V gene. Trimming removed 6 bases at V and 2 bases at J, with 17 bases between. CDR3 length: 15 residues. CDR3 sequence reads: CASRSAGTEAYEQYF. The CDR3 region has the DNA TGTGCCAGCAGATCTGCCGGGACTGAAGCCTACGAGCAGTACTTC.

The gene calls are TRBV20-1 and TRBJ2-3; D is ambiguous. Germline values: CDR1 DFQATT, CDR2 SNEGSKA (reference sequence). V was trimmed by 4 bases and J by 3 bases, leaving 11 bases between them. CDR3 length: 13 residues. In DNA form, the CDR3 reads TGCAGTGCTATCGTGACCGTTACAGATACGCAGTATTTT. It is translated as CSAIVTVTDTQYF.

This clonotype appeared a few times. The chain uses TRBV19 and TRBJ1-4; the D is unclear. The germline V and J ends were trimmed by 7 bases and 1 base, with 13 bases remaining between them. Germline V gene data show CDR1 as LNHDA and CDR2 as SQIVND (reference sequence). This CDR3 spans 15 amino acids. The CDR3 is CASTLVSGTNEKLFF. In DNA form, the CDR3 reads TGTGCCAGTACCTTGGTTTCCGGAACTAATGAAAAACTGTTTTTT.

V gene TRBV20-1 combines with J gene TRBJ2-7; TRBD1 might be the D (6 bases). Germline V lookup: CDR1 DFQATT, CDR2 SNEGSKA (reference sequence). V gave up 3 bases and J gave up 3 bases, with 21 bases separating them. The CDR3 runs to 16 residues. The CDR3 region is CSASPPPRTVGYEQYF. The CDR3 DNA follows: TGCAGTGCTAGCCCGCCTCCAAGGACAGTTGGCTACGAGCAGTACTTC.

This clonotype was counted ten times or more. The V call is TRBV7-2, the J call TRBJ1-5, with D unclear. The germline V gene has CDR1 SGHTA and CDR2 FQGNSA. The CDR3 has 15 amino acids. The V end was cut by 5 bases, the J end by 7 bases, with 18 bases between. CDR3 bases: TGTGCCAGCAGCCCTGAATTTAATGGTAGACAGCCCCAGCATTTT. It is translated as CASSPEFNGRQPQHF.

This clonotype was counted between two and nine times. DNA for the CDR3: TGTGCCATCAGCGTCCTAGCGGGGGATCCACATGATACGCAGTATTTT. Amino acid sequence: CAISVLAGDPHDTQYF. J is TRBJ2-3 and V is TRBV10-3, with TRBD2 matching over 10 bases. CDR1 and CDR2 from the germline V gene are ENHRY and SYGVKD. The CDR3 spans 16 residues. The junction had 12 bases not matched to a gene; V was cut back by 6 bases and J by 6 bases.

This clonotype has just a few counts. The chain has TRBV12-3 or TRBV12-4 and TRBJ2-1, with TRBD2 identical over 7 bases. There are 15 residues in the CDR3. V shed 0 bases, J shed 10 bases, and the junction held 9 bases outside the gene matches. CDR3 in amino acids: CASSLAGGPPSEQFF. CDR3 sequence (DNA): TGTGCCAGCAGTTTAGCGGGAGGGCCGCCGAGCGAGCAGTTCTTC.